A selection of T cell receptor beta chains follows, all from one sample in a study of blood T cells in healthy people across ages. TCRdb used MiXCR to reprocess the 5' RACE reads, holding one entry per CDR3 protein. The sample gives about 640,000 distinct CDR3 sequences, around 54% of which show up once; about two fifths is in the top ten. Sample: blood. The receptors shown here come from a man aged 60 to 69 in good health. Both conserved end residues are part of each CDR3. The D gene is left open where the match is weak. Clone size is stated in some rows and not others, as once, few, many or a class when expanded.

V gene	D gene	clone size	CDR3 length	J gene	CDR3 protein	CDR3 DNA
TRBV20-1	TRBD2	-	17	TRBJ2-5	CSARTHTLAGGYNEQYF	TGCAGTGCTAGAACCCATACGCTAGCGGGGGGGTACAATGAGCAGTACTTC
TRBV12-3/TRBV12-4	-	-	13	TRBJ2-7	CASSFRGIYEQYF	TGTGCCAGCAGTTTCCGGGGGATCTACGAGCAGTACTTC
TRBV20-1	TRBD2	few	14	TRBJ2-4	CSARDLGGRDIQYF	TGCAGTGCTAGAGATTTGGGGGGGAGGGACATTCAGTACTTC
TRBV20-1	-	once	12	TRBJ2-5	CSAKGGRETQYF	TGCAGTGCTAAAGGTGGCCGGGAGACCCAGTACTTC
TRBV28	-	-	14	TRBJ1-1	CASGLGAPSTEAFF	TGTGCCAGCGGCCTCGGGGCGCCGAGCACTGAAGCTTTCTTT
TRBV3-1	-	-	19	TRBJ2-3	CASSQNSARAPLLSDTQYF	TGTGCCAGCAGCCAAAATTCGGCGAGGGCCCCTCTCTTGTCGGATACGCAGTATTTT
TRBV29-1	TRBD1	-	14	TRBJ1-2	CSVLNRGQGDGYTF	TGCAGCGTCCTGAACCGGGGACAGGGTGATGGCTACACCTTC
TRBV10-3	TRBD1	-	17	TRBJ2-2	CAISPGTGTQTTGELFF	TGTGCCATCAGCCCTGGGACAGGGACACAGACCACCGGGGAGCTGTTTTTT
TRBV6-6	TRBD2	once	17	TRBJ2-7	CASSYPLAGGPTDEQYF	TGTGCCAGCAGTTACCCCCTAGCGGGGGGGCCCACTGACGAGCAGTACTTC
TRBV18	-	-	13	TRBJ1-4	CASSPGDRKKLFF	TGTGCCAGCTCACCGGGGGATCGGAAAAAACTGTTTTTT
TRBV3-1	-	few	13	TRBJ2-7	CASSQEPSYEQYF	TGTGCCAGCAGCCAAGAACCATCCTACGAGCAGTACTTC
TRBV28	-	-	15	TRBJ2-1	CASSSLKTPYNEQFF	TGTGCCAGCAGTTCATTAAAGACGCCCTACAATGAGCAGTTCTTC
TRBV7-7	TRBD1	-	15	TRBJ2-2	CASSFRTGEDGELFF	TGTGCCAGCAGCTTCCGGACAGGGGAGGACGGGGAGCTGTTTTTT
TRBV20-1	-	-	12	TRBJ2-1	CSASGEGGEQFF	TGCAGTGCTAGTGGTGAGGGTGGTGAGCAGTTCTTC
TRBV6-6	-	-	13	TRBJ2-1	CASSYSDFNEQFF	TGTGCCAGCAGTTACTCGGACTTCAATGAGCAGTTCTTC
TRBV20-1	TRBD2	-	18	TRBJ2-1	CSARDPLAGFRGHNEQFF	TGCAGTGCTAGAGATCCACTAGCGGGGTTTAGAGGCCACAATGAGCAGTTCTTC
TRBV2	TRBD2	-	14	TRBJ2-3	CASRLAGGFDTQYF	TGTGCCAGCCGATTAGCGGGGGGGTTTGATACGCAGTATTTT
TRBV12-3/TRBV12-4	TRBD1	-	12	TRBJ2-1	CASSLTGTGLFF	TGTGCCAGCAGTTTAACCGGGACAGGGCTGTTCTTC
TRBV5-1	-	-	14	TRBJ2-7	CASSLDGGGTEQYF	TGCGCCAGCAGCTTGGACGGTGGGGGAACCGAGCAGTACTTC
TRBV2	TRBD2	-	17	TRBJ2-3	CASRPGLAGISTDTQYF	TGTGCCAGCAGGCCGGGACTAGCGGGGATAAGCACAGATACGCAGTATTTT
TRBV29-1	TRBD2	-	15	TRBJ2-1	CSVENSSGGADEQFF	TGCAGCGTTGAGAATTCTAGCGGGGGGGCCGATGAGCAGTTCTTC
TRBV29-1	-	-	13	TRBJ1-1	CSVEAQANTEAFF	TGCAGCGTTGAAGCACAGGCGAACACTGAAGCTTTCTTT
TRBV7-2	TRBD2	few	15	TRBJ2-3	CASRPGLAGQMTQYF	TGTGCCAGCAGACCGGGACTAGCGGGGCAGATGACGCAGTATTTT
TRBV5-1	-	-	14	TRBJ2-5	CASSPDTDRETQYF	TGCGCCAGCAGCCCCGACACTGATAGAGAGACCCAGTACTTC
TRBV12-3/TRBV12-4	-	-	15	TRBJ1-1	CASSFGGSWGTEAFF	TGTGCCAGCAGTTTCGGGGGGTCCTGGGGGACTGAAGCTTTCTTT
TRBV5-1	-	-	14	TRBJ2-5	CASSLQGNQEAQYF	TGCGCCAGCAGCTTACAGGGTAACCAAGAGGCCCAGTACTTC
TRBV5-1	-	-	13	TRBJ1-2	CASSSTGLYGYTF	TGCGCCAGCAGCTCTACGGGTCTATATGGCTACACCTTC
TRBV5-1	-	many	11	TRBJ2-3	CASSLVDTQYF	TGCGCCAGCAGCTTGGTAGATACGCAGTATTTT
TRBV20-1	TRBD2	-	13	TRBJ2-5	CSASLAGQETQYF	TGCAGTGCTTCTCTAGCGGGCCAAGAGACCCAGTACTTC
TRBV6-2/TRBV6-3	TRBD1	-	15	TRBJ2-1	CASSYMGQGTDEQFF	TGTGCCAGCAGTTACATGGGACAGGGGACGGATGAGCAGTTCTTC
TRBV29-1	-	few	15	TRBJ2-5	CSVDLGGAPQETQYF	TGCAGCGTTGATTTAGGGGGGGCCCCCCAAGAGACCCAGTACTTC
TRBV9	-	few	13	TRBJ2-7	CASSAPDLYEQYF	TGTGCCAGCAGCGCTCCGGACCTCTACGAGCAGTACTTC
TRBV20-1	-	-	14	TRBJ2-3	CSVRLGQYTDTQYF	TGCAGTGTTAGGCTCGGACAGTACACAGATACGCAGTATTTT
TRBV4-1	-	-	15	TRBJ1-4	CASSRSGTINEKLFF	TGCGCCAGCAGCCGTTCCGGCACTATTAATGAAAAACTGTTTTTT
TRBV4-1	-	-	15	TRBJ2-5	CASSQERGEGETQYF	TGCGCCAGCAGCCAAGAGCGAGGAGAGGGAGAGACCCAGTACTTC
TRBV5-1	-	few	18	TRBJ2-5	CASRHYGGRAPLGETQYF	TGCGCCAGCAGGCACTACGGGGGGCGAGCCCCCTTAGGAGAGACCCAGTACTTC
TRBV12-3/TRBV12-4	TRBD1	-	14	TRBJ2-7	CASSPRDRVYEQYF	TGTGCCAGCAGTCCCCGGGACAGGGTCTACGAGCAGTACTTC
TRBV7-2	TRBD2	-	15	TRBJ2-3	CASSRWGREGDTQYF	TGTGCCAGCAGCCGCTGGGGGCGGGAGGGAGATACGCAGTATTTT
TRBV20-1	TRBD1	few	14	TRBJ1-4	CSARAGTVDRKLFF	TGCAGTGCTAGGGCCGGGACAGTAGATCGAAAACTGTTTTTT
TRBV5-1	TRBD1	-	14	TRBJ1-2	CASSWGTAPLVYTF	TGCGCCAGCAGCTGGGGGACAGCTCCTTTAGTCTACACCTTC
TRBV7-2	TRBD1	-	15	TRBJ1-1	CASSRGTGWNTEAFF	TGTGCCAGCAGCCGGGGGACAGGATGGAACACTGAAGCTTTCTTT
TRBV6-6	TRBD2	once	17	TRBJ2-4	CVSRDLGGGKDKNIQYF	TGTGTCAGCAGAGACCTGGGCGGGGGAAAGGACAAAAACATTCAGTACTTC
TRBV7-2	TRBD2	few	15	TRBJ2-5	CASSLASGRGETQYF	TGTGCCAGCAGCCTAGCTAGCGGGCGGGGAGAGACCCAGTACTTC
TRBV4-3	-	-	12	TRBJ2-3	CASSQEGNTQYF	TGCGCCAGCAGCCAAGAAGGGAATACGCAGTATTTT
TRBV7-9	-	once	14	TRBJ2-5	CASSLWDFQETQYF	TGTGCCAGCAGCTTATGGGACTTCCAAGAGACCCAGTACTTC
TRBV28	-	-	13	TRBJ2-7	CVSSQGPTYEQYF	TGTGTCAGCAGCCAGGGACCTACCTACGAGCAGTACTTC
TRBV7-2	TRBD1	many	13	TRBJ2-1	CASSVLQGNEQFF	TGTGCCAGCAGCGTACTACAGGGGAATGAGCAGTTCTTC
TRBV29-1	-	-	12	TRBJ2-5	CSVVETQETQYF	TGCAGCGTTGTCGAGACCCAAGAGACCCAGTACTTC
TRBV28	-	many	11	TRBJ2-7	CASSTPYEQYF	TGTGCCAGCAGCACCCCCTACGAGCAGTACTTC
TRBV20-1	TRBD2	few	15	TRBJ2-1	CSARRAGGSYNEQFF	TGCAGTGCTAGAAGAGCGGGGGGTTCCTACAATGAGCAGTTCTTC
TRBV29-1	-	-	11	TRBJ1-1	CSVESDTEAFF	TGCAGCGTTGAGTCGGACACTGAAGCTTTCTTT
TRBV20-1	-	-	13	TRBJ1-5	CSARDDGNQPQHF	TGCAGTGCTAGAGATGATGGGAATCAGCCCCAGCATTTT
TRBV12-3/TRBV12-4	-	-	14	TRBJ1-2	CASSFFQGTYGYTF	TGTGCCAGCAGTTTCTTCCAGGGGACCTATGGCTACACCTTC
TRBV7-2	-	-	14	TRBJ2-5	CASSTRQGFETQYF	TGTGCCAGCAGCACCCGTCAGGGATTTGAGACCCAGTACTTC
TRBV4-1	-	-	18	TRBJ2-7	CASSQDHGATSLTYEQYF	TGCGCCAGCAGCCAAGATCACGGGGCTACCTCGTTGACCTACGAGCAGTACTTC